These 9 T cell receptor beta chains were sequenced from one sample in a study of cytomegalovirus exposure and HLA in healthy donors (dated by TCRdb to 2017 to 2019). The library was prepared using the immunoSEQ multiplex PCR assay. A mixture of 60 forward primers for TCR Vbeta segments and 13 reverse primers for TCR Jbeta segments was used in the multiplex PCR. TCRdb obtained this table from immuneACCESS and retained in-frame rearrangements with V and J assigned. These tables miss some clones; where compared with another copy, unresolved V genes account for less than half of the shortfall, and the remainder is unexplained. The table kept for this sample lists some 110,000 clones. Of the sample, around 7% falls within the top ten clones. Sequencing used PBMCs. The receptors come from a man aged 35-49 years in good health and CMV-seropositive.

The V gene is TRBV28, the J gene TRBJ1-3, with D perhaps matching TRBD1 (6 bases). The CDR3 runs 15 residues. The V and J ends lost 8 bases and 1 base respectively, with 15 bases between them. The V gene's germline CDR1 is MDHEN and CDR2 SYDVKM. DNA for the CDR3: TGTGCCAGCGGCGTCAGGGGAAGATCTGGAAACACCATATATTTT. It codes for CASGVRGRSGNTIYF.

The chain combines TRBV9 with TRBJ2-1, with D perhaps TRBD2 (6 bases). The CDR3 sequence is 15 residues long. The ends were cut back, 4 bases at V and 1 base at J, with 12 bases in the middle. CDR1 and CDR2 (germline): SGDLS, YYNGEE. The CDR3 reads CASSPHGGSYNEQFF. The CDR3 DNA is TGTGCCAGCAGCCCCCATGGGGGGTCCTACAATGAGCAGTTCTTC.

V is TRBV5-6 and J is TRBJ1-1, with 7 bases fitting TRBD1. V gave up 1 base and J gave up 5 bases; unmatched junction bases: 2. The CDR3 runs to 13 residues. The germline CDR1 and CDR2 sequences are SGHDT and YYEEEE. This chain's CDR3 is CASSLRGLTEAFF. As DNA, the CDR3 is TGTGCCAGCAGCTTGAGGGGGCTAACTGAAGCTTTCTTT.

The rearrangement links TRBV6-5 to TRBJ2-1, with 9 bases identical to TRBD2. CDR3 length: 15 residues. CDR1 is MNHEY, CDR2 SVGAGI, per germline. After removal of 2 bases from V and 6 bases from J, the junction contained 5 bases not matched to a gene. The DNA for the CDR3 is TGTGCCAGCAGTTACGGGCTAGCGGGATTCAATGAGCAGTTCTTC. Translating it yields CASSYGLAGFNEQFF.

The chain carries TRBV6-5 and TRBJ2-7; TRBD1 might be the D (5 bases). The CDR3 totals 15 residues. The V end was cut by 2 bases, the J end by 0 bases, with 11 bases between. The germline V gene encodes CDR1 MNHEY and CDR2 SVGAGI. CDR3 nucleotides: TGTGCCAGCAGTTACGTTGGGGCTAGCTCCTACGAGCAGTACTTC. Translated, it gives CASSYVGASSYEQYF.

The chain joins TRBV4-2 to TRBJ1-1; D remains ambiguous. Germline V CDR1 and CDR2: LGHNA, YNFKEQ. Between the trimmed V and J ends, which lost 2 bases and 0 bases, there was a span of 13 bases. The CDR3 extends over 16 amino acids. CDR3 sequence (DNA): TGTGCCAGCAGCCAACCCCGTGGAGGGATGAACACTGAAGCTTTCTTT. Translated, it gives CASSQPRGGMNTEAFF.

The chain carries TRBV4-1 and TRBJ2-7; 15 bases are a match to TRBD2. V shed 4 bases, J shed 6 bases, and the junction held 4 bases outside the gene matches. Germline values: CDR1 MGHRA, CDR2 YSYEKL. This CDR3 has 15 amino acids. The CDR3 region is CASSLGLAGGSEQYF. CDR3 nucleotide sequence: TGCGCCAGCAGCCTGGGACTAGCGGGAGGCTCCGAGCAGTACTTC.

The chain uses TRBV14 and TRBJ1-1, with D maybe TRBD1 (5 bases). The CDR3 runs to 16 residues. Per the germline V gene, CDR1 is SGHDN and CDR2 is FVKESK. V was trimmed by 0 bases and J by 0 bases, leaving 11 bases between them. CDR3 loop: CASSQDRGVMNTEAFF. The CDR3 DNA follows: TGTGCCAGCAGCCAAGATCGGGGGGTGATGAACACTGAAGCTTTCTTT.

The J gene is TRBJ2-1, the V gene TRBV29-1; 7 nucleotides agree with TRBD2. This CDR3 is built from 12 residues. Per the germline V gene, CDR1 is SQVTM and CDR2 is ANQGSEA. Unmatched junction bases numbered 7, after V lost 8 bases and J lost 6 bases. This chain's CDR3 is CSPLRTSNEQFF. CDR3 DNA: TGCAGCCCGCTCCGGACTAGCAATGAGCAGTTCTTC.